What follows are 31 T cell receptor beta chains derived from one specimen sequenced in a study of vaccination and CD4 T cells after COVID-19. Once obtained from cultured CD4+ T cells, the DNA was sequenced using the Oncomine TCR Beta short-read assay. Via MiXCR, TCRdb re-called the PCR reads, giving one row per CDR3 protein. The sample carries 9,500 to 15,000 distinct CDR3 sequences, approximately 28% recorded once. These receptors have no identified antigens. Noted treatment: roughly ten-day PBMC culture with coronavirus spike peptide pools or control peptides (ViraFEST assay). The sequenced sample was cultured CD4+ T cells from blood. Every receptor here comes from a human donor with COVID-19.

This clonotype has just a few counts. This rearrangement joins TRBV20-1 to TRBJ1-1; 9 bases line up with TRBD1. The CDR3 has 12 residues. Per germline, CDR1 DFQATT and CDR2 SNEGSKA (reference sequence). The CDR3 sequence is CSGTGGGTEAFF. The CDR3 nucleotides are TGCAGCGGAACAGGGGGCGGCACTGAAGCTTTCTTT.

This clonotype has a handful of counts. The J gene is TRBJ1-4, the V gene TRBV15; perhaps TRBD1 as D (5 bases). Trimming shortened V by 1 base and J by 4 bases, and 13 bases separated the two germline ends. This CDR3 is 16 amino acids long. Germline CDR1 is LNHNV and CDR2 is YYDKDF (reference sequence). In DNA, the CDR3 is TGTGCCACCAGCAGAGGTTTTGGGGGGGATAATGAAAAACTGTTTTTT. It yields the protein CATSRGFGGDNEKLFF.

This clonotype was seen a few times. DNA of the CDR3: TGCAGTGCTACCCAGTCGGGCTCAGGGGGCTATGGCTACACCTTC. This gives the protein CSATQSGSGGYGYTF. The chain couples TRBV20-1 to TRBJ1-2; 7 bases map to TRBD1. J was trimmed by 4 bases and V by 4 bases; bases with no gene match: 12. Germline-derived CDR1 and CDR2 are DFQATT and SNEGSKA (reference sequence). The CDR3 is 15 amino acids.

V usage is TRBV20-1 and J usage is TRBJ2-3; 12 nucleotides line up with TRBD2. CDR3 length: 13 residues. Germline assignment: CDR1 DFQATT and CDR2 SNEGSKA (reference sequence). V was clipped by 7 bases and J by 5 bases; unmatched bases: 4. CDR3: CSGLAGAEDTQYF. CDR3 nucleotides: TGCAGTGGACTAGCGGGGGCCGAAGATACGCAGTATTTT.

This chain links TRBV2 with TRBJ1-5; possible D gene TRBD1, 5 bases. V lost 7 bases to trimming and J lost 4 bases, with 14 bases between them. The CDR3 extends over 14 amino acids. Germline V gene data show CDR1 as SNHLY and CDR2 as FYNNEI. As DNA, the CDR3 is TGTGCCAGCATGTCCGGGGCGCTGAATCAGCCCCAGCATTTT. It specifies CASMSGALNQPQHF.

There are a few counts of this clonotype. The chain is built from TRBV6-1 and TRBJ2-1, with D perhaps TRBD2 (6 bases). The CDR3 is made up of 13 amino acids. The germline V gene has CDR1 MNHNS and CDR2 SASEGT. The V end lost 6 bases, the J end lost 10 bases, and 16 bases lay between the germline ends. The CDR3 reads CASSSITSLEQFF. In DNA, the CDR3 is TGTGCCAGCAGCTCCATCACTAGCCTGGAGCAGTTCTTC.

The CDR3 DNA reads TGTGCCAGCAGGGCAGGGGGCTCCGGGCAGCCCCAGCATTTT. Protein sequence: CASRAGGSGQPQHF. The chain combines TRBV28 with TRBJ1-5; 8 bases line up with TRBD1. The CDR3 spans 14 residues. Looked up from germline, CDR1 is MDHEN and CDR2 is SYDVKM. The V and J ends lost 6 bases and 7 bases, in that order; junction bases with no gene match: 8.

This clonotype was seen a few times. The V and J genes are TRBV6-1 and TRBJ1-6; 7 nucleotides match TRBD1. With V trimmed by 6 bases and J by 2 bases, 7 bases remained unmatched. Germline CDR1 and CDR2: MNHNS and SASEGT. The CDR3 is 16 residues long. The CDR3 loop reads CASSQGQAPYNSPLHF. As DNA, the CDR3 is TGTGCCAGCAGCCAAGGACAGGCCCCCTATAATTCACCCCTCCACTTT.

The genes are TRBV27 and TRBJ1-4; 10 nucleotides line up with TRBD1. The germline V gene encodes CDR1 MNHEY and CDR2 SMNVEV (reference sequence). V trimming: 6 bases; J trimming: 5 bases; junction bases outside the gene matches: 15. The CDR3 sequence is 18 residues long. DNA for the CDR3: TGTGCCAGCAGGATGACAGGGGGCGCTTTCGTCCCGAATGAAAAACTGTTTTTT. Translating gives CASRMTGGAFVPNEKLFF.

The chain carries TRBV5-8 and TRBJ1-2, with no clear D. Germline V gene sequence: CDR1 SGHTS, CDR2 YDEGEE. The V end was cut by 6 bases, the J end by 2 bases, with 5 bases between. The CDR3 has 11 residues. CDR3 DNA sequence: TGTGCCAGCAAGGCGAACTATGGCTACACCTTC. It codes for CASKANYGYTF.

The chain employs TRBV20-1 and TRBJ2-3, with 8 bases fitting TRBD2. There are 18 residues in the CDR3. The V gene's germline CDR1 is DFQATT and CDR2 SNEGSKA (reference sequence). Trimming removed 5 bases from V and 0 bases from J; junction bases left unmatched: 16. The CDR3 is CSALSLAGGDTSTDTQYF. The CDR3 nucleotides read TGCAGTGCTCTGAGTCTCGCGGGGGGAGATACTAGCACAGATACGCAGTATTTT.

The chain is built from TRBV6-1 and TRBJ2-3, with D uncertain. The length of the CDR3 is 16 residues. V dropped 2 bases and J dropped 0 bases, with 12 bases sitting between them. CDR1 and CDR2 (germline): MNHNS, SASEGT. DNA for the CDR3: TGTGCCAGCAGTGAATGGGCGCGAACTAGCACAGATACGCAGTATTTT. Amino acid sequence: CASSEWARTSTDTQYF.

This clonotype was seen only a few times. The rearrangement joins TRBV7-2 to TRBJ2-2; D unclear. This CDR3 has 15 residues. The germline V gene has CDR1 SGHTA and CDR2 FQGNSA. Between the trimmed V and J ends, which lost 2 bases and 2 bases, there was a span of 9 bases. The CDR3 DNA reads as TGTGCCAGCAGCTTAAGAGTACTTAACACCGGGGAGCTGTTTTTT. It codes for CASSLRVLNTGELFF.

This chain connects TRBV25-1 to TRBJ1-2; D ambiguous. Germline lookup yields CDR1 MGHDK and CDR2 SYGVNS. Trimming took 4 bases from V and 2 from J, leaving 5 bases between them. The CDR3 extends over 12 amino acids. The chain's CDR3 is CASSGGNYGYTF. The CDR3 region has the DNA TGTGCCAGCAGTGGCGGGAACTATGGCTACACCTTC.

This clonotype has more than one count but fewer than ten. V and J are TRBV4-1 and TRBJ1-5, with 9 bases that match TRBD1. The CDR3 consists of 18 residues. Germline CDR1 reads MGHRA; CDR2 reads YSYEKL. The V gene end was trimmed by 4 bases and the J gene end by 4 bases; junction bases not matched to a gene: 14. CDR3: CASSPQGATGGRNQPQHF. CDR3 coding DNA: TGCGCCAGCAGCCCCCAGGGGGCTACAGGGGGCAGAAATCAGCCCCAGCATTTT.

This clonotype was detected a few times. The V call is TRBV6-1, the J call TRBJ1-1; weak D call: TRBD1 (6 bases). Germline loops: CDR1 MNHNS, CDR2 SASEGT. The V end lost 2 bases, the J end lost 6 bases, and 16 bases lay between the germline ends. The CDR3 spans 15 residues. The CDR3 spells CASSEWERGVAEAFF. The CDR3 region has the DNA TGTGCCAGCAGTGAATGGGAAAGGGGGGTCGCTGAAGCTTTCTTT.

As regards this clonotype: Possible read error: a much larger clone is one base away. The chain's CDR3 is CATSRGQVSYEQHF. CDR3 bases: TGTGCCACCAGCAGAGGGCAGGTCTCCTACGAGCAGCACTTC. The J gene is TRBJ2-7, the V gene TRBV15, with D unresolved. Looked up from germline, CDR1 is LNHNV and CDR2 is YYDKDF (reference sequence). CDR3 length equals 14 residues.

The sample holds a few counts of this clonotype. This rearrangement joins TRBV5-1 to TRBJ2-5; 11 bases agree with TRBD2. The CDR3 length is 18 residues. Losses at the gene ends were 2 bases for V and 7 bases for J; bases not matched to a gene: 16. CDR1 and CDR2 (germline): SGHRS, YFSETQ. The CDR3 here is CASSFTGTSGPSGGTQYF. The CDR3 nucleotides read TGCGCCAGCAGCTTTACCGGGACTAGCGGCCCATCGGGGGGGACCCAGTACTTC.

This clonotype has more than one count but fewer than ten. This chain uses TRBV6-4 with TRBJ2-3, with D maybe TRBD2 (5 bases). This CDR3 is 15 amino acids long. Trimming took 3 bases from V and 1 from J, leaving 11 bases between them. The germline CDR1 and CDR2 sequences are MRHNA and SNTAGT. This CDR3 is CASSEGAARTDTQYF. CDR3 DNA sequence: TGTGCCAGCAGTGAAGGAGCGGCGCGCACAGATACGCAGTATTTT.

The sample holds a few counts of this clonotype. The chain uses TRBV7-2 and TRBJ1-1; D remains unclear. The CDR3 contains 13 residues. Trimming left V 5 bases short and J 1 base short, with 8 bases between. In germline, CDR1 is SGHTA, CDR2 FQGNSA. CDR3 DNA sequence: TGTGCCAGCAGCGTACGGGAGAACACTGAAGCTTTCTTT. It encodes CASSVRENTEAFF.

There are a few counts of this clonotype. The chain carries TRBV2 and TRBJ2-1; D is unclear. The CDR3 is 12 residues long. Germline V lookup: CDR1 SNHLY, CDR2 FYNNEI. V was trimmed by 7 bases and J by 5 bases, leaving 9 bases between them. CDR3 coding DNA: TGTGCCAGCACAACCCGGGACAATGAGCAGTTCTTC. Its translation is CASTTRDNEQFF.

This clonotype occurred a few times. The gene calls are TRBV12-3 or TRBV12-4 and TRBJ1-2; D is undetermined. This CDR3 spans 12 amino acids. Deletions cut 8 bases from V and 1 base from J, with 8 bases between. This CDR3 is CASAGDNYGYTF. The CDR3 DNA reads TGTGCCAGCGCGGGTGATAACTATGGCTACACCTTC.

This clonotype was recorded a few times. The rearrangement uses TRBV5-1 and TRBJ2-7; 13 bases match TRBD2. J lost 4 bases, V lost 4 bases, and 5 bases had no gene match. Per the germline V gene, CDR1 is SGHRS and CDR2 is YFSETQ. There are 15 residues in the CDR3. CDR3 nucleotides: TGCGCCAGCAGCCCGGGACTAGCGGGGAGGTACGAGCAGTACTTC. It is translated as CASSPGLAGRYEQYF.

This clonotype was counted only a few times. The chain is built from TRBV6-1 and TRBJ2-7; the D gene is possibly TRBD2 (5 bases). Per germline, CDR1 MNHNS and CDR2 SASEGT. V gave up 11 bases and J gave up 0 bases, with 14 bases separating them. This CDR3 is 13 amino acids long. CDR3 nucleotide sequence: TGTGCCTGCCAGGACTGGAGCTCCTACGAGCAGTACTTC. Amino acid sequence: CACQDWSSYEQYF.

This chain connects TRBV6-1 to TRBJ2-1; 9 nucleotides align to TRBD1. After removal of 5 bases from V and 5 bases from J, the junction contained 4 bases not matched to a gene. The germline V gene encodes CDR1 MNHNS and CDR2 SASEGT. This CDR3 spans 14 amino acids. CDR3 nucleotide sequence: TGTGCCAGCAGTCCCGGGACAGGGAACAATGAGCAGTTCTTC. It yields the protein CASSPGTGNNEQFF.

This clonotype was found a few times. This chain joins TRBV5-1 and TRBJ1-6; D ambiguous. CDR3 length: 16 amino acids. Germline V gives CDR1 SGHRS, CDR2 YFSETQ. Trimming stripped 4 bases from V and 0 bases from J, with 11 bases between. The CDR3 coding sequence is TGCGCCAGCAGCCCAGCAGCGGGCTCCTATAATTCACCCCTCCACTTT. Its protein is CASSPAAGSYNSPLHF.

This clonotype was detected only a few times. The rearrangement links TRBV5-1 to TRBJ1-5, with D perhaps TRBD1 (6 bases). Trimming cost V 10 bases and J 7 bases, with 12 bases left between them. Germline assignment: CDR1 SGHRS and CDR2 YFSETQ. The CDR3 loop spans 11 amino acids. The DNA of the CDR3 is TGCGCCCCCGGCGGGGGCCAGCCCCAGCATTTT. Protein: CAPGGGQPQHF.

The chain recombines TRBV12-3 or TRBV12-4 with TRBJ1-1; TRBD1 matches 9 bases. This CDR3 has 17 residues. The V and J ends lost 4 bases and 4 bases, in that order; junction bases with no gene match: 13. CDR3 sequence reads: CASSWDGTGYLGTEAFF. The CDR3, as DNA: TGTGCCAGCAGTTGGGACGGGACAGGGTATTTGGGCACTGAAGCTTTCTTT.

V is TRBV11-2 and J is TRBJ1-2; D remains unclear. The germline CDR1 and CDR2 sequences are SGHAT and FQNNGV. CDR3 length equals 14 residues. The germline V and J ends were trimmed by 1 base and 3 bases, with 9 bases remaining between them. The CDR3 sequence: CASSLGRVDYGYTF. Here the CDR3 DNA reads TGTGCCAGCAGCTTAGGTCGAGTCGACTATGGCTACACCTTC. Based on the CDR3 plus reference TRBV11-2 and TRBJ1-2, the full variable domain is EAGVAQSPRYKIIEKRQSVAFWCNPISGHATLYWYQQILGQGPKLLIQFQNNGVVDDSQLPKDRFSAERLKGVDSTLKIQPAKLEDSAVYLCASSLGRVDYGYTFGSGTRLTVV.

This clonotype came up a few times. The CDR3 protein is CASSQLRLAGGLDTQYF. In DNA, the CDR3 is TGTGCCAGCTCACAGCTAAGACTAGCGGGGGGTTTGGATACGCAGTATTTT. This chain links TRBV18 with TRBJ2-3; 13 bases match TRBD2. The CDR3 contains 17 residues. Germline values: CDR1 KGHSH, CDR2 LQKENI. V lost 4 bases and J lost 6; bases outside the gene matches: 10.

The CDR3 DNA reads TGCGCCAGCAGCTCAGGGGAAATTGGAAACACCATATATTTT. It codes for CASSSGEIGNTIYF. This rearrangement joins TRBV5-1 to TRBJ1-3; D perhaps matches TRBD1 (6 bases). The V gene lost 3 bases and the J gene lost 3 bases, with 10 bases spanning the gap. The CDR3 runs to 14 residues. The germline gives CDR1 SGHRS, CDR2 YFSETQ.